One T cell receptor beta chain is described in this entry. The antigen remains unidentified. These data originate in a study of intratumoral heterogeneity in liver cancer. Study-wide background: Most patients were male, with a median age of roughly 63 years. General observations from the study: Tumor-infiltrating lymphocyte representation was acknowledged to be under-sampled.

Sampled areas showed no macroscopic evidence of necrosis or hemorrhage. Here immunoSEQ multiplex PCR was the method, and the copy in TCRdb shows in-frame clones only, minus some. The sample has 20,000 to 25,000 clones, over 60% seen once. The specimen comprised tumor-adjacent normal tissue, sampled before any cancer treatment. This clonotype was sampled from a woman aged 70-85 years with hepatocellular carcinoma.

CDR3 in amino acids: CAGQQNSGNTIYF. The CDR3 nucleotides read TGTGCCGGGCAACAGAACTCTGGAAACACCATATATTTT. This chain links TRBV6-5 with TRBJ1-3; D gene unclear. V was trimmed by 11 bases and J by 0 bases, leaving 11 bases between them. This CDR3 is built from 13 residues. Per the germline V gene, CDR1 is MNHEY and CDR2 is SVGAGI.